The 27 T cell receptor beta chains below come from one sample, sequenced in a study of cytomegalovirus exposure and HLA in healthy donors. Amplification used 60 Vbeta primers and 13 Jbeta primers. Sequencing used immunoSEQ multiplex PCR; TCRdb keeps in-frame clones, though not all of them. This sample has tens of thousands of clones, with 65% to 75% found just once. The specimen was PBMCs. The receptor set was obtained from a man aged 50-60 years in good health and CMV-seropositive.

This chain connects TRBV2 to TRBJ1-4; 7 positions agree with TRBD1. V lost 7 bases, J lost 3 bases, and 8 bases stayed unmatched. The CDR3 consists of 15 residues. CDR1 is SNHLY and CDR2 is FYNNEI in the germline V gene. This CDR3 is CASTSQGTANEKLFF. Written as DNA, the CDR3 is TGTGCCAGCACTTCACAGGGGACAGCTAATGAAAAACTGTTTTTT.

The chain combines TRBV5-4 with TRBJ2-1; tentative D call: TRBD1 (6 bases). There are 13 residues in the CDR3. V lost 0 bases and J lost 10, with 11 bases in between. The germline V gene encodes CDR1 SGHNT and CDR2 YYREEE (reference sequence). DNA for the CDR3: TGTGCCAGCAGCTTGGGACAGGTGAGCGAGCAGTTCTTC. It specifies CASSLGQVSEQFF.

The chain combines TRBV30 with TRBJ2-3; TRBD1 matches 7 bases. J lost 4 bases, V lost 3 bases, and 19 bases had no gene match. Germline V CDR1 and CDR2: GTSNPN, SVGIG (reference sequence). The CDR3 spans 18 residues. The CDR3, as DNA: TGTGCCTGGAGGGCGGCAACAGGGGAGTGGCGGAGGCCAGATACGCAGTATTTT. It is translated as CAWRAATGEWRRPDTQYF.

Worth noting for this clone: The junction departs from germline at one end; a sequencing error may be responsible. This chain joins TRBV30 and TRBJ1-5; 10 bases agree with TRBD1. In germline, CDR1 is GTSNPN, CDR2 SVGIG (reference sequence). The length of the CDR3 is 13 residues. The DNA of the CDR3 is TGTGCCTGCAGTGGACAGGGGGATCAGCCCCAGCATTTT. Encoded protein: CACSGQGDQPQHF.

This chain connects TRBV4-2 to TRBJ2-7, with D tentatively TRBD2 (5 bases). This CDR3 is built from 14 residues. Trimming removed 0 bases at V and 0 bases at J, with 6 bases between. The germline gives CDR1 LGHNA, CDR2 YNFKEQ. CDR3 nucleotide sequence: TGTGCCAGCAGCCAAGAGAGGGTCTCCTACGAGCAGTACTTC. Translated, it gives CASSQERVSYEQYF.

This chain joins TRBV6-5 and TRBJ1-2; D gene unclear. This CDR3 has 12 amino acids. The V gene's germline CDR1 is MNHEY and CDR2 SVGAGI. V lost 5 bases and J lost 3, with 7 bases in between. The CDR3 DNA follows: TGTGCCAGCAGTACCCCGGACTATGGCTACACCTTC. Translated: CASSTPDYGYTF.

The chain joins TRBV10-2 to TRBJ2-2; D may be TRBD1 (6 bases). CDR3 length equals 14 residues. V lost 4 bases to trimming and J lost 2 bases, with 8 bases between them. Germline V gives CDR1 WSHSY, CDR2 SAAADI. Here the CDR3 DNA reads TGCGCCAGCAGTGGGACAGTCAACACCGGGGAGCTGTTTTTT. It is translated as CASSGTVNTGELFF.

This clone was seen only once. The chain joins TRBV29-1 to TRBJ1-2; 8 bases align to TRBD1. The CDR3 sequence is 15 residues long. Germline V gene lookup returns CDR1 SQVTM and CDR2 ANQGSEA. V shed 5 bases, J shed 6 bases, and the junction held 14 bases outside the gene matches. The CDR3: CSVQLKQGAPDGYTF. The DNA for the CDR3 is TGCAGCGTTCAACTTAAGCAGGGGGCGCCGGATGGCTACACCTTC.

This clone was counted a few times. The chain employs TRBV5-1 and TRBJ1-1; 7 nucleotides align to TRBD1. The CDR3 is 14 amino acids. The germline V gene has CDR1 SGHRS and CDR2 YFSETQ. J lost 4 bases, V lost 4 bases, and 7 bases had no gene match. The CDR3 DNA is TGCGCCAGCAGCGGAAGCACAGGGGTCACTGAAGCTTTCTTT. Translation: CASSGSTGVTEAFF.

This clone appeared a few times. This rearrangement joins TRBV9 to TRBJ2-7; 8 bases fit TRBD2. This CDR3 has 14 amino acids. After removal of 0 bases from V and 5 bases from J, the junction contained 4 bases not matched to a gene. CDR1 SGDLS and CDR2 YYNGEE come from the germline V gene. CDR3 region: CASSVVVSGDEQYF. For the CDR3, the DNA is TGTGCCAGCAGCGTAGTGGTTAGCGGGGACGAGCAGTACTTC.

V usage is TRBV18 and J usage is TRBJ1-1; D is possibly TRBD1 (5 bases). The CDR3 loop spans 15 amino acids. Germline V lookup: CDR1 KGHSH, CDR2 LQKENI. V dropped 3 bases and J dropped 1 base, with 12 bases sitting between them. DNA for the CDR3: TGTGCCAGCTCACCCTTCTTGGACAAGAACACTGAAGCTTTCTTT. Protein sequence: CASSPFLDKNTEAFF.

This clone showed up just a few times. CDR3 sequence (DNA): TGCGCCAGCAGCTATTTAGGGGGGGATCAGCCCCAGCATTTT. As protein: CASSYLGGDQPQHF. The chain is built from TRBV5-1 and TRBJ1-5; perhaps TRBD1 as D (6 bases). There are 14 residues in the CDR3. V shed 3 bases and J shed 5 bases, with 12 bases lying between them. Germline V lookup: CDR1 SGHRS, CDR2 YFSETQ.

The chain combines TRBV7-9 with TRBJ2-5, with 7 positions matching TRBD1. V lost 7 bases, J lost 1 base, and 6 bases stayed unmatched. This CDR3 region has 14 residues. Germline V gene lookup returns CDR1 SEHNR and CDR2 FQNEAQ (reference sequence). For the CDR3, the DNA is TGTGCCAGCAAAGCGGACAGGAGCCAAGAGACCCAGTACTTC. Protein: CASKADRSQETQYF.

The J gene is TRBJ2-1, the V gene TRBV28; 15 bases line up with TRBD2. Germline V lookup: CDR1 MDHEN, CDR2 SYDVKM. CDR3 length: 19 residues. The ends lost 5 bases at V and 4 bases at J; junction bases unmatched: 12. CDR3 in DNA: TGTGCCAGCAGTGGGGGCGGGACTAGCGGGAGGCCACGATACAATGAGCAGTTCTTC. It translates to CASSGGGTSGRPRYNEQFF.

The rearrangement links TRBV19 to TRBJ2-1, with TRBD1 matching 7 bases. The V gene's germline CDR1 is LNHDA and CDR2 SQIVND (reference sequence). V trimming: 6 bases; J trimming: 3 bases; junction bases outside the gene matches: 8. The CDR3 has 15 amino acids. The CDR3 spells CASSPGSGGYNEQFF. In DNA, the CDR3 is TGTGCCAGTAGCCCAGGGTCAGGGGGCTACAATGAGCAGTTCTTC.

V usage is TRBV5-1 and J usage is TRBJ1-1, with TRBD1 identical over 8 bases. The CDR3 covers 17 residues. V gave up 0 bases and J gave up 3 bases; unmatched junction bases: 10. Germline-derived CDR1 and CDR2 are SGHRS and YFSETQ. This CDR3 is CASSLVGQGASDTEAFF. The CDR3 DNA sequence: TGCGCCAGCAGCTTGGTTGGGCAGGGGGCTTCGGACACTGAAGCTTTCTTT.

The chain employs TRBV25-1 and TRBJ1-1, with D tentatively TRBD1 (5 bases). The germline V and J ends were trimmed by 4 bases and 8 bases, with 14 bases remaining between them. The CDR3 covers 13 residues. Germline V lookup: CDR1 MGHDK, CDR2 SYGVNS. The CDR3 DNA reads TGTGCCAGCAGTGGTCAGGGCGGATCGGAAGCTTTCTTT. Its protein is CASSGQGGSEAFF.

This clone showed up just a few times. V and J are TRBV7-2 and TRBJ2-3; no firm D call. V dropped 5 bases and J dropped 2 bases, with 8 bases sitting between them. The CDR3 has 13 residues. Germline V gene lookup returns CDR1 SGHTA and CDR2 FQGNSA. CDR3 sequence (DNA): TGTGCCAGCAGCACGGGTCCCACAGATACGCAGTATTTT. Its protein is CASSTGPTDTQYF.

This chain connects TRBV15 to TRBJ2-1; 9 nucleotides line up with TRBD1. The junction had 0 bases not matched to a gene; V was cut back by 8 bases and J by 7 bases. Per the germline V gene, CDR1 is LNHNV and CDR2 is YYDKDF (reference sequence). The CDR3 has 11 residues. In nucleotides, the CDR3 is TGTGCCACCGGACAGGGGAATGAGCAGTTCTTC. This translates into CATGQGNEQFF.

The V and J genes are TRBV12-5 and TRBJ1-5; 9 nucleotides agree with TRBD1. Germline V gene sequence: CDR1 LGHNT, CDR2 FRNRAP. J lost 11 bases, V lost 7 bases, and 12 bases had no gene match. The CDR3 has 14 residues. The CDR3 sequence is CASAPWTGAGTQHF. The CDR3 bases are TGTGCTAGTGCCCCTTGGACAGGGGCGGGGACCCAGCATTTT. The full variable domain, its missing parts supplied by reference TRBV12-5 and TRBJ1-5, is DARVTQTPRHKVTEMGQEVTMRCQPILGHNTVFWYRQTMMQGLELLAYFRNRAPLDDSGMPKDRFSAEMPDATLATLKIQPSEPRDSAVYFCASAPWTGAGTQHFGDGTRLSIL.

This clone was detected a few times. The chain couples TRBV28 to TRBJ2-4; 12 bases line up with TRBD2. J gave up 1 base and V 4 bases, and 8 bases lay outside the gene matches. Germline-derived CDR1 and CDR2 are MDHEN and SYDVKM. The CDR3 consists of 18 residues. The DNA of the CDR3 is TGTGCCAGCAGTTCTAGGACTAGCGGGACGGGTGCCAAAAACATTCAGTACTTC. Translation: CASSSRTSGTGAKNIQYF.

This clone was counted only a few times. The chain joins TRBV7-9 to TRBJ2-2; D possibly corresponds to TRBD1 (5 bases). The CDR3 is made up of 15 amino acids. Trimming stripped 3 bases from V and 0 bases from J, with 8 bases between. Germline V gene sequence: CDR1 SEHNR, CDR2 FQNEAQ (reference sequence). CDR3 sequence (DNA): TGTGCCAGCAGCTTCCTGGACACGAACACCGGGGAGCTGTTTTTT. Encoded protein: CASSFLDTNTGELFF.

This rearrangement joins TRBV5-1 to TRBJ1-3; tentative D call: TRBD1 (5 bases). Germline V gene data show CDR1 as SGHRS and CDR2 as YFSETQ. The CDR3 loop spans 16 amino acids. V lost 4 bases to trimming and J lost 0 bases, with 14 bases between them. As DNA, the CDR3 is TGCGCCAGCAGCCAACGAGCGGGGCACTCTGGAAACACCATATATTTT. It yields the protein CASSQRAGHSGNTIYF.

This chain uses TRBV28 with TRBJ1-2; D not resolved. The V gene's germline CDR1 is MDHEN and CDR2 SYDVKM. This CDR3 has 12 amino acids. With 4 bases removed from V and 7 bases from J, the gap between germline ends came to 10 bases. The chain's CDR3 is CASSSGNVGYTF. CDR3 DNA sequence: TGTGCCAGCAGTTCGGGGAATGTTGGCTACACCTTC.

The gene calls are TRBV5-4 and TRBJ2-5, with TRBD2 identical over 10 bases. The CDR3 has 18 amino acids. Germline lookup yields CDR1 SGHNT and CDR2 YYREEE (reference sequence). V lost 0 bases and J lost 1; bases outside the gene matches: 9. CDR3 in amino acids: CASSLGLAGAPLQETQYF. As DNA, the CDR3 is TGTGCCAGCAGCTTGGGGCTAGCGGGAGCCCCGCTCCAAGAGACCCAGTACTTC.

The chain recombines TRBV7-9 with TRBJ2-7, with a possible D match to TRBD1 (6 bases). The germline CDR1 and CDR2 sequences are SEHNR and FQNEAQ (reference sequence). The ends were cut back, 0 bases at V and 3 bases at J, with 12 bases in the middle. The CDR3 length is 15 residues. CDR3 residues: CASSLARQENYEQYF. The CDR3 bases are TGTGCCAGCAGCTTAGCAAGACAGGAGAACTACGAGCAGTACTTC. Combining the CDR3 with reference TRBV7-9 and TRBJ2-7 gives the whole variable domain DTGVSQNPRHKITKRGQNVTFRCDPISEHNRLYWYRQTLGQGPEFLTYFQNEAQLEKSRLLSDRFSAERPKGSFSTLEIQRTEQGDSAMYLCASSLARQENYEQYFGPGTRLTVT.

V usage is TRBV28 and J usage is TRBJ1-4, with D possibly being TRBD1 (5 bases). Trimming took 3 bases from V and 5 from J, leaving 10 bases between them. Looked up from germline, CDR1 is MDHEN and CDR2 is SYDVKM. This CDR3 is 14 amino acids long. CDR3 nucleotides: TGTGCCAGCAGTTTTCCCCGGGGGAATGAAAAACTGTTTTTT. It codes for CASSFPRGNEKLFF. The variable domain in full, completed from reference TRBV28 and TRBJ1-4, reads DVKVTQSSRYLVKRTGEKVFLECVQDMDHENMFWYRQDPGLGLRLIYFSYDVKMKEKGDIPEGYSVSREKKERFSLILESASTNQTSMYLCASSFPRGNEKLFFGSGTQLSVL.